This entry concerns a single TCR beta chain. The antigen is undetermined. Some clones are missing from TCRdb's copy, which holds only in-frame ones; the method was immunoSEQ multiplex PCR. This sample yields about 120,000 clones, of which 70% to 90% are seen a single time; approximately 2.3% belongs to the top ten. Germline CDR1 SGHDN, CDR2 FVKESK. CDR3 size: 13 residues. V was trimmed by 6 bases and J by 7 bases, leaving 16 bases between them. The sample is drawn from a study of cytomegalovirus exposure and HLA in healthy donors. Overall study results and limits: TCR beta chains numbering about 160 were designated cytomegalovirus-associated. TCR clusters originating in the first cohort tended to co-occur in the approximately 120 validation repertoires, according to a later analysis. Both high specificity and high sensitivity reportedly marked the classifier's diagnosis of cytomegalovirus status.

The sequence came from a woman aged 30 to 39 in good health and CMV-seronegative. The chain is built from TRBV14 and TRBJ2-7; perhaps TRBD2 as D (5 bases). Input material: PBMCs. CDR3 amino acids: CASRGQAGGEQYF. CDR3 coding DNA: TGTGCCAGCAGGGGCCAGGCGGGTGGGGAGCAGTACTTC.